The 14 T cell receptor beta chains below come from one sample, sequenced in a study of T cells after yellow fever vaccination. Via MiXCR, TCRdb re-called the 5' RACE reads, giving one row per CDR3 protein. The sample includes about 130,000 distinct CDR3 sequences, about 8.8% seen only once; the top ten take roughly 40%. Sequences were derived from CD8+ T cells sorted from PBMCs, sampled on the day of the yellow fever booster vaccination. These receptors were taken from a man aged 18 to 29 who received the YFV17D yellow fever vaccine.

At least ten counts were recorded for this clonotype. This chain's CDR3 is CASSQGAGSDTQYF. In DNA, the CDR3 is TGTGCCAGCTCTCAGGGGGCGGGATCAGATACGCAGTATTTT. J is TRBJ2-3 and V is TRBV7-2, with 8 positions matching TRBD1. V was pared by 8 bases and J by 4 bases, with 8 bases of the junction left unmatched. CDR1 is SGHTA, CDR2 FQGNSA, per germline. The CDR3 runs 14 residues.

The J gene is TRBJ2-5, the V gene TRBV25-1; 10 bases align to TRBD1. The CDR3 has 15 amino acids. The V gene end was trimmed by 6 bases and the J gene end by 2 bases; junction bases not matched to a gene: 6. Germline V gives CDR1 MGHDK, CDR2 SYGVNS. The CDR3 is CASSDRGPPQETQYF. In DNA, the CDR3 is TGTGCCAGCAGCGACAGGGGGCCACCACAAGAGACCCAGTACTTC. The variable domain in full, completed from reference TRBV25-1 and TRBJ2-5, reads EADIYQTPRYLVIGTGKKITLECSQTMGHDKMYWYQQDPGMELHLIHYSYGVNSTEKGDLSSESTVSRIRTEHFPLTLESARPSHTSQYLCASSDRGPPQETQYFGPGTRLLVL.

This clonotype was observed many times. The CDR3 nucleotides read TGTGCCAGCAGCTTAGGTTCTAGCGGGGACTATGAGCAGTTCTTC. Translation gives CASSLGSSGDYEQFF. The chain is built from TRBV11-2 and TRBJ2-1; 9 nucleotides line up with TRBD2. This CDR3 is 15 amino acids long. V lost 1 base, J lost 8 bases, and 6 bases stayed unmatched. Germline CDR1 and CDR2: SGHAT and FQNNGV.

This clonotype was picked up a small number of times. The CDR3 loop is CASSSQGEVRGYTF. The CDR3 nucleotides read TGTGCCAGCAGCTCACAGGGGGAGGTTCGCGGTTACACCTTC. The rearrangement uses TRBV5-6 and TRBJ1-2; 8 nucleotides align to TRBD1. This CDR3 has 14 amino acids. The V segment lost 3 bases and the J segment 11 bases; nucleotides outside the gene matches: 12. Germline V gene lookup returns CDR1 SGHDT and CDR2 YYEEEE.

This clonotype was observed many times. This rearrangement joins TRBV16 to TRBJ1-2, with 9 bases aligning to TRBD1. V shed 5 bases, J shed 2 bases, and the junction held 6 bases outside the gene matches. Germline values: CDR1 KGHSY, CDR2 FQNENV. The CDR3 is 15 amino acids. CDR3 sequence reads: CASSDRQGGNYGYTF. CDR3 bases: TGTGCCAGCAGCGACCGACAGGGGGGAAACTATGGCTACACCTTC.

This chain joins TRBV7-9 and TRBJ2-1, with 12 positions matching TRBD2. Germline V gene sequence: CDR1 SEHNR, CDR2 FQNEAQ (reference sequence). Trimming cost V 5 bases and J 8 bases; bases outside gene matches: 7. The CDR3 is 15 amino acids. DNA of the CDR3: TGTGCCAGCAGCGAACCTAGCGGGGGGGTCGATGAGCAGTTCTTC. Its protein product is CASSEPSGGVDEQFF.

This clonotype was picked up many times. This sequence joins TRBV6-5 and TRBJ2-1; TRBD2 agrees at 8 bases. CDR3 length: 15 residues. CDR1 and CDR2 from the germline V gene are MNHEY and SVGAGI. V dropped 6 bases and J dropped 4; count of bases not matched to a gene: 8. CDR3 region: CASSLSRGGYNEQFF. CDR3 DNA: TGTGCCAGCAGCCTCTCCCGCGGGGGGTACAATGAGCAGTTCTTC.

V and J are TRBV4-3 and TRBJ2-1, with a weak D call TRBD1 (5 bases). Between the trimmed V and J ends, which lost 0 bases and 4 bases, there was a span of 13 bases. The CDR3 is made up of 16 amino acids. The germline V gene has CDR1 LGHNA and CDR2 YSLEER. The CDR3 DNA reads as TGCGCCAGCAGCCAAGAGGAAGGCGGACATTACAATGAGCAGTTCTTC. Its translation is CASSQEEGGHYNEQFF.

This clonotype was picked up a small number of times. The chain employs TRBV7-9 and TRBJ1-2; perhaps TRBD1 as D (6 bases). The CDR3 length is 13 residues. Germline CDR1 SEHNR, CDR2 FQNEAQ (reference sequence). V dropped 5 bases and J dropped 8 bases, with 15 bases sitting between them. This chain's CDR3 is CASSPRQAGGYTF. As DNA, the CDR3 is TGTGCCAGCAGCCCTCGACAGGCAGGCGGCTACACCTTC.

CDR3 region: CASSYTNSFLRDRAVDTQYF. The CDR3 DNA sequence: TGTGCCAGCAGCTACACGAATTCCTTTCTCCGGGACAGGGCTGTAGATACGCAGTATTTT. V usage is TRBV7-3 and J usage is TRBJ2-3; TRBD1 matches 9 bases. CDR3 length: 20 amino acids. The germline gives CDR1 SGHTA, CDR2 FQGTGA. With V trimmed by 4 bases and J by 5 bases, 22 bases remained unmatched.

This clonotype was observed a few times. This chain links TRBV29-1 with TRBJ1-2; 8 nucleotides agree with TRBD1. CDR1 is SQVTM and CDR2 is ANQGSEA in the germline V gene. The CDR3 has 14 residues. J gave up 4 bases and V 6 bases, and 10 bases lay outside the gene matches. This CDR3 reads CSVGPDRASYGYTF. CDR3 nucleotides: TGCAGCGTAGGGCCGGACAGGGCATCCTATGGCTACACCTTC.

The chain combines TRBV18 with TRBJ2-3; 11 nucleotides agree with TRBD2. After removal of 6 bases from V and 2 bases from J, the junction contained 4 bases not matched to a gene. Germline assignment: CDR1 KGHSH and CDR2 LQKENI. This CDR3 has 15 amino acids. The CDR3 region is CASSQLAGDTDTQYF. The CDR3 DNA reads TGTGCCAGCTCGCAACTAGCGGGGGACACAGATACGCAGTATTTT. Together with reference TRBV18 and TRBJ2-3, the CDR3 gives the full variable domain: NAGVMQNPRHLVRRRGQEARLRCSPMKGHSHVYWYRQLPEEGLKFMVYLQKENIIDESGMPKERFSAEFPKEGPSILRIQQVVRGDSAAYFCASSQLAGDTDTQYFGPGTRLTVL.

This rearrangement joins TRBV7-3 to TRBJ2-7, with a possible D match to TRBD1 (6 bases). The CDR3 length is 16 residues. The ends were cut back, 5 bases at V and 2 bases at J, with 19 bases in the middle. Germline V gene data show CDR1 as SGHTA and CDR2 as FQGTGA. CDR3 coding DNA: TGTGCCAGCAGCCTAGCCCCATCAGGGGTCGCCTACGAGCAGTACTTC. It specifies CASSLAPSGVAYEQYF.

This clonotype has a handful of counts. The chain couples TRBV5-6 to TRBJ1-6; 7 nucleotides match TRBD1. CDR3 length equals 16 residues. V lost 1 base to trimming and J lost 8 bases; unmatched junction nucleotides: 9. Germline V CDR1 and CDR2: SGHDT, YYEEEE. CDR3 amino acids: CASSLKGDRKYSPLHF. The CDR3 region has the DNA TGTGCCAGCAGCTTGAAAGGGGACAGAAAATATTCACCCCTCCACTTT.